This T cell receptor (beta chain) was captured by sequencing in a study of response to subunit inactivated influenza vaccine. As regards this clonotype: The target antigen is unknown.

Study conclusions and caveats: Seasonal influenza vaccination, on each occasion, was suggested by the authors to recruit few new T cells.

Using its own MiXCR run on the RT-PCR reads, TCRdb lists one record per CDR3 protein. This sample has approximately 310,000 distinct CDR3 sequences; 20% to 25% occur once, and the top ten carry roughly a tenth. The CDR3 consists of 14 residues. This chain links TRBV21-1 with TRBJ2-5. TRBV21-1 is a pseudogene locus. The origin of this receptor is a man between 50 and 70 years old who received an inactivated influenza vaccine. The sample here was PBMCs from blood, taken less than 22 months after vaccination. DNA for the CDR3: TGTGCCAGCAGCAAAGTAGGCAGGCAAGAGACCCAGTACTTC. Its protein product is CASSKVGRQETQYF.